This T cell receptor beta chain originates from a study of beta chain features in type 1 diabetes. Study-wide context: Cell yields, gender and age were comparable in patients and healthy donors. Investigators examined 107,917,701 sorted cells across all samples. Findings of the study overall: High-TCR-expressing cells could be over-represented by cDNA sequencing.

Of the isolated RNA, all was reverse transcribed, and so the sequenced material was expressed TCRB transcripts. Sequencing used immunoSEQ multiplex PCR; TCRdb keeps in-frame clones, though not all of them. The sample includes some 410,000 clones, about an eighth of them seen just once. CD4+ naive, central memory, regulatory and stem cell-like memory subsets were isolated by sorting on CD45RO/CCR7/CD25/CD127/CD95/CD27. With regard to this clone: Its specificity is unknown.

V lost 0 bases and J lost 5, with 17 bases in between. Germline CDR1 reads SGHDN; CDR2 reads FVKESK. This CDR3 has 16 amino acids. The sequence derives from a woman under 30 in good health. What was sequenced was naive CD4+ T cells from blood. The V call is TRBV14, the J call TRBJ2-7; D gene ambiguous. The CDR3 loop reads CASSQDWAIKGHEQYF. The CDR3 DNA is TGTGCCAGCAGCCAAGATTGGGCTATCAAGGGCCACGAGCAGTACTTC.